The present T cell receptor (beta chain) was sequenced within a study of blood T cells in healthy people across ages. Study results and caveats: Possibly, changes in expanded clonotypes were confounded because donor CMV status was unknown. Investigators viewed diversity estimates from one million T cells as underestimates, the study reported.

This clonotype was observed a single time. The antigen remains unidentified. A J-beta primer mix and a sample-barcoded 5' primer were used in a second PCR of roughly 6 to 11 cycles. TCRdb ran MiXCR on the 5' RACE reads and lists one entry per CDR3 protein. The table shows 600,000 to 1,000,000 distinct CDR3 sequences, with 20% to 25% occurring only once. Per the germline V gene, CDR1 is DFQATT and CDR2 is SNEGSKA (reference sequence). The CDR3 runs to 14 residues. This same sample was also taken into another study, of T cells of mothers and their children.

The receptor comes from a boy between 5 and 17 years old in good health. Sequencing was performed on blood. The V gene is TRBV20-1, the J gene TRBJ2-1; the match to TRBD1 covers 8 bases. The J call may be mistaken, given a closer DNA end match to TRBJ2-7. The CDR3 spells CSAKVGTGPYEQYF. In DNA, the CDR3 is TGCAGTGCTAAAGTGGGGACAGGTCCTTACGAGCAGTACTTC.